The 19 T cell receptor beta chains below were found in one sample sequenced in a study of T-cell reconstitution after alpha-beta-depleted transplantation in children. Construction of the TCRbeta library involved unique molecular identifiers. TCRdb passed the PCR reads through MiXCR, listing each CDR3 protein once. Of approximately 800,000 distinct CDR3 sequences in the sample, less than 20% are singletons; the top ten hold around 5.3%. Sample: PBMCs, mostly from graft donor cells, taken 360 days after TCRalphabeta/CD19-depleted stem cell transplant. These receptor sequences come from a male patient younger than 18 who had a stem cell transplant for acute lymphoblastic leukemia, so the T cells may come from the graft donor.

This rearrangement joins TRBV20-1 to TRBJ2-3; 8 bases match TRBD1. Germline CDR1 is DFQATT and CDR2 is SNEGSKA (reference sequence). The CDR3 runs 15 residues. J gave up 3 bases and V 3 bases, and 8 bases lay outside the gene matches. DNA for the CDR3: TGCAGTGCTAGCTTCCGGGACAGGCCTACAGATACGCAGTATTTT. Translation: CSASFRDRPTDTQYF.

This clonotype was counted ten times or more. This sequence joins TRBV7-2 and TRBJ1-2; TRBD1 matches at 7 bases. The V and J ends lost 2 bases and 0 bases, in that order; junction bases with no gene match: 3. The CDR3 has 15 amino acids. Germline V gene lookup returns CDR1 SGHTA and CDR2 FQGNSA. The DNA of the CDR3 is TGTGCCAGCAGCTTATACAGGGGAGCTAACTATGGCTACACCTTC. Translated, it gives CASSLYRGANYGYTF.

This chain's CDR3 is CASSFEGTRYNEQFF. DNA of the CDR3: TGTGCCAGCAGCTTCGAAGGGACCAGATACAATGAGCAGTTCTTC. The chain links TRBV7-3 to TRBJ2-1; D tentatively fits TRBD1 or TRBD2 (5 bases each). Germline-derived CDR1 and CDR2 are SGHTA and FQGTGA. Trimming shortened V by 3 bases and J by 4 bases, and 13 bases separated the two germline ends. The CDR3 runs to 15 residues. Full variable domain (remainder filled in from reference TRBV7-3 and TRBJ2-1): GAGVSQTPSNKVTEKGKYVELRCDPISGHTALYWYRQSLGQGPEFLIYFQGTGAADDSGLPNDRFFAVRPEGSVSTLKIQRTERGDSAVYLCASSFEGTRYNEQFFGPGTRLTVL.

V gene TRBV7-6 combines with J gene TRBJ2-2; no firm D call. The CDR3 runs 13 residues. Germline V CDR1 and CDR2: SGHVS, FNYEAQ. The V and J ends lost 5 bases and 5 bases respectively, with 9 bases between them. The CDR3 nucleotides read TGTGCCAGCAGCCCCCTTACTACCGGGGAGCTGTTTTTT. Its translation: CASSPLTTGELFF.

Many counts were recorded for this clonotype. CDR3 coding DNA: TGTGCCAGCAAGAGGGCCTCGAACACCGGGGAGCTGTTTTTT. Its protein is CASKRASNTGELFF. This sequence joins TRBV14 and TRBJ2-2; possible D gene TRBD2, 5 bases. V shed 7 bases and J shed 0 bases, with 9 bases lying between them. This CDR3 contains 14 residues. The V gene's germline CDR1 is SGHDN and CDR2 FVKESK.

This clonotype has just a few counts. V is TRBV5-6 and J is TRBJ2-7; 8 positions agree with TRBD1. The CDR3 consists of 12 residues. Germline V CDR1 and CDR2: SGHDT, YYEEEE. Trimming took 6 bases from V and 9 from J; bases not matched to a gene: 8. The CDR3 sequence: CASTFGDRGQYF. For the CDR3, the DNA is TGTGCCAGCACCTTCGGTGACAGGGGGCAGTACTTC.

V gene TRBV5-1 combines with J gene TRBJ2-3, with a possible D match to TRBD2 (6 bases). Per the germline V gene, CDR1 is SGHRS and CDR2 is YFSETQ. This CDR3 contains 14 residues. Trimming left V 3 bases short and J 3 bases short, with 11 bases between. The CDR3 region is CASSSRTKTDTQYF. CDR3 DNA sequence: TGCGCCAGCAGCTCAAGGACTAAGACAGATACGCAGTATTTT.

The CDR3 bases are TGCAGTGCTAGAGATAGCGGGGGTAGCTCCTACAATGAGCAGTTCTTC. Translated: CSARDSGGSSYNEQFF. This rearrangement joins TRBV20-1 to TRBJ2-1; 9 nucleotides line up with TRBD2. Germline CDR1 is DFQATT and CDR2 is SNEGSKA (reference sequence). The CDR3 covers 16 residues. V trimming: 0 bases; J trimming: 0 bases; junction bases outside the gene matches: 3.

This clonotype has more than one count but fewer than ten. V usage is TRBV5-1 and J usage is TRBJ2-1; D could derive from TRBD1 or TRBD2 (5 bases each). The V gene's germline CDR1 is SGHRS and CDR2 YFSETQ. The V end lost 5 bases, the J end lost 8 bases, and 14 bases lay between the germline ends. This CDR3 comprises 13 residues. The CDR3 reads CASRLPGPDEQFF. For the CDR3, the DNA is TGCGCCAGCAGGCTCCCGGGGCCCGATGAGCAGTTCTTC. Based on the CDR3 plus reference TRBV5-1 and TRBJ2-1, the full variable domain is KAGVTQTPRYLIKTRGQQVTLSCSPISGHRSVSWYQQTPGQGLQFLFEYFSETQRNKGNFPGRFSGRQFSNSRSEMNVSTLELGDSALYLCASRLPGPDEQFFGPGTRLTVL.

The J gene is TRBJ2-1, the V gene TRBV7-2, with 7 bases lining up with TRBD2. After removal of 1 base from V and 11 bases from J, the junction contained 8 bases not matched to a gene. CDR1 is SGHTA, CDR2 FQGNSA, per germline. CDR3 length: 14 amino acids. CDR3 bases: TGTGCCAGCAGCTTAGTAATCGGGGACTATAAGCAGTTCTTC. Amino acids: CASSLVIGDYKQFF.

The chain recombines TRBV20-1 with TRBJ2-1; D remains unclear. This CDR3 is 13 amino acids long. Per germline, CDR1 DFQATT and CDR2 SNEGSKA (reference sequence). CDR3 residues: CSSVEGRDNEQFF. In DNA, the CDR3 is TGCAGCTCCGTGGAAGGCCGAGACAATGAGCAGTTCTTC.

The chain is built from TRBV5-1 and TRBJ2-3; tentatively, D is TRBD1 or TRBD2 (5 bases each). V lost 5 bases, J lost 2 bases, and 18 bases lay in between. Germline lookup yields CDR1 SGHRS and CDR2 YFSETQ. This CDR3 is 16 amino acids long. The CDR3 loop reads CASSPSRDGNTDTQYF. CDR3 coding DNA: TGCGCCAGCAGTCCCTCCCGGGACGGAAACACAGATACGCAGTATTTT.

The sample holds many counts of this clonotype. The chain recombines TRBV9 with TRBJ2-3; D may be TRBD1 or TRBD2 (5 bases each). Trimming took off 4 bases at V and 1 base at J, with 13 bases between the two ends. CDR1 SGDLS and CDR2 YYNGEE come from the germline V gene. This CDR3 has 15 amino acids. The DNA for the CDR3 is TGTGCCAGCAGCCCATGGGACCGCCGCACAGATACGCAGTATTTT. Translation: CASSPWDRRTDTQYF.

This clonotype was counted only a few times. The V call is TRBV24-1, the J call TRBJ1-2; D gene unclear. V gave up 7 bases and J gave up 0 bases, with 8 bases separating them. CDR1 and CDR2 (germline): KGHDR, SFDVKD. This CDR3 spans 13 amino acids. The CDR3 protein is CATRGGANYGYTF. Written as DNA, the CDR3 is TGTGCCACCAGAGGCGGAGCTAACTATGGCTACACCTTC.

This clonotype came up once. V is TRBV29-1 and J is TRBJ2-5; 10 bases agree with TRBD1. The junction had 6 bases not matched to a gene; V was cut back by 0 bases and J by 5 bases. CDR1 is SQVTM, CDR2 ANQGSEA, per germline. The CDR3 has 15 amino acids. CDR3 sequence: CSVEEDRGQFETQYF. Written as DNA, the CDR3 is TGCAGCGTTGAAGAAGACAGGGGGCAGTTCGAGACCCAGTACTTC.

At least ten counts were recorded for this clonotype. The rearrangement joins TRBV7-9 to TRBJ2-3; 8 positions match TRBD1. Germline values: CDR1 SEHNR, CDR2 FQNEAQ (reference sequence). The length of the CDR3 is 15 residues. V was clipped by 4 bases and J by 1 base; unmatched bases: 4. This chain's CDR3 is CASSWYRGGTDTQYF. The CDR3, as DNA: TGTGCCAGCAGCTGGTACAGGGGGGGCACAGATACGCAGTATTTT.

The V call is TRBV10-3, the J call TRBJ1-2, with D hard to call. CDR1 and CDR2 from the germline V gene are ENHRY and SYGVKD. Trimming took off 2 bases at V and 4 bases at J, with 14 bases between the two ends. The length of the CDR3 is 15 residues. CDR3 in DNA: TGTGCCATCAGTGAGAGCGGGATTCGGTCCTATGGCTACACCTTC. It encodes CAISESGIRSYGYTF.

This clonotype has a handful of counts. V gene TRBV7-9 combines with J gene TRBJ2-7, with a tentative D call TRBD1 (6 bases). The V and J ends lost 4 bases and 3 bases respectively, with 13 bases between them. Germline loops: CDR1 SEHNR, CDR2 FQNEAQ (reference sequence). This CDR3 spans 14 amino acids. The CDR3 nucleotides are TGTGCCAGCAGCTCTAGGGGGAACGGCTACGAGCAGTACTTC. Its translation: CASSSRGNGYEQYF.

The V call is TRBV5-1, the J call TRBJ2-7; D possibly matches TRBD1 or TRBD2 (7 bases each). Germline-derived CDR1 and CDR2 are SGHRS and YFSETQ. CDR3 length equals 14 residues. The V and J ends lost 4 bases and 4 bases respectively, with 15 bases between them. This chain's CDR3 is CASSPQGGRYEQYF. The CDR3 DNA follows: TGCGCCAGCAGCCCCCAGGGGGGGAGATACGAGCAGTACTTC.